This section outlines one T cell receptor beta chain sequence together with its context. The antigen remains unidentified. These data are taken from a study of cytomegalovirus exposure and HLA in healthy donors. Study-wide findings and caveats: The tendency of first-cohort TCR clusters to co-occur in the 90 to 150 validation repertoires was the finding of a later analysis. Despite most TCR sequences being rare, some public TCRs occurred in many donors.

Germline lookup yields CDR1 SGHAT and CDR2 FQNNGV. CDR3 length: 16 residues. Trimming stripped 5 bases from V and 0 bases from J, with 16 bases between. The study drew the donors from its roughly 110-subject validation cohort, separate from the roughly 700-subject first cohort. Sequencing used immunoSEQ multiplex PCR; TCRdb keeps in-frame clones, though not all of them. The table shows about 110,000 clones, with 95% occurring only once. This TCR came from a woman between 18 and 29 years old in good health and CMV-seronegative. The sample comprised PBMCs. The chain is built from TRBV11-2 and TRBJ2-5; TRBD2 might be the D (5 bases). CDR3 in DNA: TGTGCCAGCAGCCCTGGGAGAGGAGGTTACCAAGAGACCCAGTACTTC. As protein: CASSPGRGGYQETQYF. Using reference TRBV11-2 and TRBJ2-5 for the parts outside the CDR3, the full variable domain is EAGVAQSPRYKIIEKRQSVAFWCNPISGHATLYWYQQILGQGPKLLIQFQNNGVVDDSQLPKDRFSAERLKGVDSTLKIQPAKLEDSAVYLCASSPGRGGYQETQYFGPGTRLLVL.